Listed here are 4 T cell receptor beta chains from one sample, sequenced in a study of memory CD4+ T cells and cytomegalovirus serostatus. The sort gate was single viable CD3+CD4+CD8-CD45RO+ cells for memory CD4+ T cells. Assay used: immunoSEQ multiplex PCR; TCRdb lists only in-frame clones, some missing. This table holds some 87,000 clones, about four fifths found once. The specimen sequenced was memory CD4+ T cells from blood. Receptor source: an adult in good health and CMV-seropositive.

The rearrangement links TRBV28 to TRBJ1-1; 11 bases are a match to TRBD1. Germline CDR1 MDHEN, CDR2 SYDVKM. The trim removed 3 bases at V and 4 bases at J, leaving 10 bases unmatched. The CDR3 runs to 17 residues. The CDR3 nucleotides read TGTGCCAGCAGTTTCGGACAGGGGGCGGGGGGAGGCACTGAAGCTTTCTTT. As protein: CASSFGQGAGGGTEAFF. Full variable domain (missing parts from reference TRBV28 and TRBJ1-1): DVKVTQSSRYLVKRTGEKVFLECVQDMDHENMFWYRQDPGLGLRLIYFSYDVKMKEKGDIPEGYSVSREKKERFSLILESASTNQTSMYLCASSFGQGAGGGTEAFFGQGTRLTVV.

The chain recombines TRBV11-2 with TRBJ2-1; D is uncertain. This CDR3 is 11 amino acids long. CDR1 and CDR2 (germline): SGHAT, FQNNGV. Trimming took 3 bases from V and 5 from J, leaving 2 bases between them. CDR3 bases: TGTGCCAGCAGCTTCCACAATGAGCAGTTCTTC. Protein sequence: CASSFHNEQFF.

The chain has TRBV5-6 and TRBJ1-2, with a tentative D call TRBD1 (5 bases). Looked up from germline, CDR1 is SGHDT and CDR2 is YYEEEE. Trimming took 2 bases from V and 8 from J, leaving 13 bases between them. This CDR3 is 13 amino acids long. CDR3 in DNA: TGTGCCAGCAGCTTTTTCGGGGCCCTGGGCTACACCTTC. Protein product: CASSFFGALGYTF.

V usage is TRBV30 and J usage is TRBJ1-4; D possibly corresponds to TRBD1 (6 bases). The V end was cut by 3 bases, the J end by 7 bases, with 15 bases between. This CDR3 has 14 residues. Germline values: CDR1 GTSNPN, CDR2 SVGIG (reference sequence). The CDR3 reads CAWRVQGGGEKLFF. CDR3 in DNA: TGTGCCTGGAGGGTACAGGGTGGGGGTGAAAAACTGTTTTTT.